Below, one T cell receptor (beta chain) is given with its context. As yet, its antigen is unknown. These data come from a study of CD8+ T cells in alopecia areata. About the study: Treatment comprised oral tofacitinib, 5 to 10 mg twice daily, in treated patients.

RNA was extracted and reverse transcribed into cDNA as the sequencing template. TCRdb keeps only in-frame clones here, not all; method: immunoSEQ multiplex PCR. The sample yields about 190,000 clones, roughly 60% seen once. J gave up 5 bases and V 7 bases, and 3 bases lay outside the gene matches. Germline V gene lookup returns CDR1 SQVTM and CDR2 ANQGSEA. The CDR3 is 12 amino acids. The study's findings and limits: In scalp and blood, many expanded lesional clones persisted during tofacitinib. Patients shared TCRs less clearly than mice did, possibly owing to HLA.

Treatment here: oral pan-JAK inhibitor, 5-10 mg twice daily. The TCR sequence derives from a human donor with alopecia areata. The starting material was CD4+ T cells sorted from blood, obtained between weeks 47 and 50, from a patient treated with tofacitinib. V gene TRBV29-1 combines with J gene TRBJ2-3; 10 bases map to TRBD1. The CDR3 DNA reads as TGCAGCGATGGACAGGGGGGAGATACGCAGTATTTT. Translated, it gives CSDGQGGDTQYF.